Following are 29 T cell receptor beta chains from one sample sequenced in a study of T cells in tuberculosis. Sequenced by immunoSEQ multiplex PCR; TCRdb stores in-frame clones only, minus some. The sample records about 59,000 clones, about 86% being singletons. Sorting used thawed, overnight-rested PBMC stained with anti-CD3, a viability dye and GMM-loaded CD1B tetramer. The lipid loaded on the CD1B tetramers was C32 glucose monomycolate from Rhodococcus equi. The sample comprised CD1b-GMM tetramer-negative cells sorted from PBMCs. These receptors were collected from an adult woman with latent tuberculosis.

This rearrangement joins TRBV5-8 to TRBJ1-4; 7 nucleotides agree with TRBD1. Germline values: CDR1 SGHTS, CDR2 YDEGEE. The length of the CDR3 is 15 residues. V was clipped by 5 bases and J by 4 bases; unmatched bases: 8. CDR3 residues: CASRTGQALNEKLFF. In DNA form, the CDR3 reads TGTGCCAGCAGAACCGGACAGGCTCTTAATGAAAAACTGTTTTTT. Based on the CDR3 plus reference TRBV5-8 and TRBJ1-4, the full variable domain is EAGVTQSPTHLIKTRGQQATLRCSPISGHTSVYWYQQALGLGLQFLLWYDEGEERNRGNFPPRFSGRQFPNYSSELNVNALELEDSALYLCASRTGQALNEKLFFGSGTQLSVL.

The chain is built from TRBV5-1 and TRBJ1-4, with 8 nucleotides matching TRBD1. The germline V gene encodes CDR1 SGHRS and CDR2 YFSETQ. The CDR3 is 13 residues long. Trimming removed 4 bases from V and 7 bases from J; junction bases left unmatched: 3. The CDR3 region has the DNA TGCGCCAGCAGCCCCACAGGGGGTGAAAAACTGTTTTTT. Translating it yields CASSPTGGEKLFF.

For the CDR3, the DNA is TGTGCCAGCAGTTTATCGGGACACCCTAGCACAGATACGCAGTATTTT. This codes for CASSLSGHPSTDTQYF. The chain carries TRBV28 and TRBJ2-3; D possibly corresponds to TRBD1 (6 bases). The CDR3 totals 16 residues. CDR1 MDHEN and CDR2 SYDVKM come from the germline V gene. Trimming shortened V by 1 base and J by 0 bases, and 11 bases separated the two germline ends. Using reference TRBV28 and TRBJ2-3 for the parts outside the CDR3, the full variable domain is DVKVTQSSRYLVKRTGEKVFLECVQDMDHENMFWYRQDPGLGLRLIYFSYDVKMKEKGDIPEGYSVSREKKERFSLILESASTNQTSMYLCASSLSGHPSTDTQYFGPGTRLTVL.

This clone appeared a single time. The chain uses TRBV14 and TRBJ2-7; TRBD2 is a possible D gene (5 bases). CDR1 and CDR2 from the germline V gene are SGHDN and FVKESK. This CDR3 is built from 15 residues. The V gene lost 4 bases and the J gene lost 0 bases, with 13 bases spanning the gap. The CDR3 DNA sequence: TGTGCCAGCAGCCGCCTAGGGAGCGGCTCCTACGAGCAGTACTTC. Residues: CASSRLGSGSYEQYF.

The V call is TRBV4-2, the J call TRBJ2-3; D is ambiguous. The V gene's germline CDR1 is LGHNA and CDR2 YNFKEQ. V dropped 0 bases and J dropped 1 base, with 8 bases sitting between them. The CDR3 has 15 amino acids. The CDR3 DNA sequence: TGTGCCAGCAGCCAAGATCAGGATCGCACAGATACGCAGTATTTT. Its protein is CASSQDQDRTDTQYF.

This rearrangement joins TRBV19 to TRBJ2-2; possible D gene TRBD2, 5 bases. The CDR3 has 13 amino acids. Germline V gives CDR1 LNHDA, CDR2 SQIVND (reference sequence). The ends were cut back, 3 bases at V and 6 bases at J, with 8 bases in the middle. The CDR3 loop reads CASSIAGAGELFF. The CDR3, as DNA: TGTGCCAGTAGTATTGCGGGCGCCGGGGAGCTGTTTTTT.

This sequence joins TRBV6-5 and TRBJ2-5, with 7 bases identical to TRBD2. This CDR3 has 13 amino acids. CDR1 is MNHEY and CDR2 is SVGAGI in the germline V gene. Trimming removed 7 bases from V and 4 bases from J; junction bases left unmatched: 6. CDR3 coding DNA: TGTGCCAGCACCCCGGGGGGAAGAGAGACCCAGTACTTC. Encoded protein: CASTPGGRETQYF.

V usage is TRBV5-1 and J usage is TRBJ2-7; 10 bases are shared with TRBD2. Germline V gene lookup returns CDR1 SGHRS and CDR2 YFSETQ. There are 16 residues in the CDR3. Trimming removed 9 bases from V and 2 bases from J; junction bases left unmatched: 14. As DNA, the CDR3 is TGCGCCACCAGTATATCTAGCGGGAGTCCCCCCTACGAGCAGTACTTC. Translation gives CATSISSGSPPYEQYF.

A few counts support this clone. V gene TRBV20-1 combines with J gene TRBJ1-2; D remains unclear. There are 11 residues in the CDR3. The V gene lost 3 bases and the J gene lost 8 bases, with 10 bases spanning the gap. From germline, CDR1 is DFQATT and CDR2 SNEGSKA (reference sequence). CDR3 amino acids: CSASRGEGYTF. The CDR3 nucleotides are TGCAGTGCTAGCCGGGGAGAGGGCTACACCTTC.

The gene calls are TRBV5-1 and TRBJ2-3, with a tentative D call TRBD2 (6 bases). CDR1 and CDR2 (germline): SGHRS, YFSETQ. The V end lost 4 bases, the J end lost 1 base, and 19 bases lay between the germline ends. The CDR3 runs to 17 residues. The CDR3 DNA sequence: TGCGCCAGCAGCCGCCGAGAACTAGCAGAAGGCACAGATACGCAGTATTTT. Protein: CASSRRELAEGTDTQYF.

V gene TRBV5-4 combines with J gene TRBJ2-7; 14 nucleotides agree with TRBD2. V shed 2 bases and J 7 bases; nucleotides not matched to a gene: 5. This CDR3 spans 15 amino acids. Germline V gene data show CDR1 as SGHNT and CDR2 as YYREEE (reference sequence). CDR3 coding DNA: TGTGCCAGCAGCTTTAGGACTAGCGGGAGGCAAGAGCAGTACTTC. Translated: CASSFRTSGRQEQYF.

This chain links TRBV5-1 with TRBJ1-4; the match to TRBD1 covers 11 bases. The germline CDR1 and CDR2 sequences are SGHRS and YFSETQ. V was clipped by 4 bases and J by 4 bases; unmatched bases: 6. The CDR3 covers 16 residues. Here the CDR3 reads CASSPGTGGLNEKLFF. The CDR3 nucleotides read TGCGCCAGCAGCCCCGGGACAGGGGGACTTAATGAAAAACTGTTTTTT.

J is TRBJ1-2 and V is TRBV10-3; D gene ambiguous. Germline CDR1 reads ENHRY; CDR2 reads SYGVKD. CDR3 size: 14 residues. Trimming took off 3 bases at V and 2 bases at J, with 10 bases between the two ends. The CDR3 bases are TGTGCCATCAGTGAACGGGGAGGAAACTATGGCTACACCTTC. It translates to CAISERGGNYGYTF.

This chain links TRBV5-1 with TRBJ2-1, with TRBD2 as a possible D gene (7 bases). V was trimmed by 7 bases and J by 2 bases, leaving 31 bases between them. The CDR3 has 20 amino acids. The germline V gene has CDR1 SGHRS and CDR2 YFSETQ. Written as DNA, the CDR3 is TGCGCCAGCGGCCCCTCTGTGGCTAGCGGAAAAAGGGGGGCCTACAATGAGCAGTTCTTC. Translating gives CASGPSVASGKRGAYNEQFF. Based on the CDR3 plus reference TRBV5-1 and TRBJ2-1, the full variable domain is KAGVTQTPRYLIKTRGQQVTLSCSPISGHRSVSWYQQTPGQGLQFLFEYFSETQRNKGNFPGRFSGRQFSNSRSEMNVSTLELGDSALYLCASGPSVASGKRGAYNEQFFGPGTRLTVL.

For the CDR3, the DNA is TGCGCCAGCAGCCAAGAAAAATGGTTGGGGACACAATACTCCTACGAGCAGTACTTC. Residues: CASSQEKWLGTQYSYEQYF. The rearrangement links TRBV4-1 to TRBJ2-7; D possibly corresponds to TRBD1 (6 bases). The CDR3 has 19 amino acids. Germline V CDR1 and CDR2: MGHRA, YSYEKL. With 0 bases removed from V and 0 bases from J, the gap between germline ends came to 21 bases.

Notes on this clone: A junction boundary mismatches the germline segment, possibly from a read error. The genes are TRBV4-2 and TRBJ1-2; TRBD1 might be the D (5 bases). Germline assignment: CDR1 LGHNA and CDR2 YNFKEQ. The CDR3 has 15 amino acids. The CDR3 nucleotides are TGTGTCAGCAGCCAAGACGGGACTCGGGGTAGTGGCTACACCTTC. Amino acid sequence: CVSSQDGTRGSGYTF.

The rearrangement joins TRBV28 to TRBJ1-5, with 12 bases aligning to TRBD1. Germline CDR1 reads MDHEN; CDR2 reads SYDVKM. The CDR3 consists of 19 residues. V lost 0 bases to trimming and J lost 0 bases; unmatched junction nucleotides: 6. CDR3: CASSLWRGQGASSNQPQHF. DNA of the CDR3: TGTGCCAGCAGTTTATGGCGGGGACAGGGGGCGAGTAGCAATCAGCCCCAGCATTTT.

The V call is TRBV4-1, the J call TRBJ2-3; perhaps TRBD2 as D (6 bases). The CDR3 is 16 residues long. V gave up 0 bases and J gave up 2 bases, with 12 bases separating them. CDR1 MGHRA and CDR2 YSYEKL come from the germline V gene. This CDR3 is CASSQDSPGDTDTQYF. DNA of the CDR3: TGCGCCAGCAGCCAAGATTCCCCGGGGGACACAGATACGCAGTATTTT.

This clone was detected only once. This chain connects TRBV12-2 to TRBJ1-5; no check of the table's D call, TRBD1, against the DNA was made. TRBV12-2 is a pseudogene locus. This CDR3 has 16 amino acids. CDR3 sequence reads: CASRWDRPNSNQPQHF. CDR3 DNA: TGTGCAAGTCGCTGGGACAGGCCGAATAGCAATCAGCCCCAGCATTTT.

The rearrangement joins TRBV5-6 to TRBJ1-5; no definite D call. This CDR3 spans 16 amino acids. Between the trimmed V and J ends, which lost 0 bases and 2 bases, there was a span of 12 bases. Germline V gene sequence: CDR1 SGHDT, CDR2 YYEEEE. The CDR3 coding sequence is TGTGCCAGCAGCTTGGGGGCGGGGATAGGCAATCAGCCCCAGCATTTT. Translation gives CASSLGAGIGNQPQHF.

The chain combines TRBV11-3 with TRBJ2-5, with 10 bases identical to TRBD2. The CDR3 is 16 amino acids. CDR1 and CDR2 from the germline V gene are SGHNT and YENEEA. With 1 base clipped from V and 1 base from J, the junction kept 3 bases outside the gene matches. CDR3 in DNA: TGTGCCAGCAGCTTAGGGCCTAGCGGGGGCCAAGAGACCCAGTACTTC. Amino acids: CASSLGPSGGQETQYF.

This sequence joins TRBV11-2 and TRBJ2-7, with D tentatively TRBD1 (6 bases). There are 16 residues in the CDR3. Germline V gene lookup returns CDR1 SGHAT and CDR2 FQNNGV. V gave up 0 bases and J gave up 3 bases, with 15 bases separating them. DNA of the CDR3: TGTGCCAGCAGCTTAGATCGACAGGTCCTTTACTACGAGCAGTACTTC. It specifies CASSLDRQVLYYEQYF.

The sample holds a few counts of this clone. This chain joins TRBV19 and TRBJ1-1; a weak D match, TRBD1 (6 bases). V shed 6 bases and J shed 4 bases, with 15 bases lying between them. CDR3 size: 14 residues. The germline V gene encodes CDR1 LNHDA and CDR2 SQIVND (reference sequence). CDR3 nucleotide sequence: TGTGCCAGTAGGACGACAGGAATTGGCACTGAAGCTTTCTTT. It encodes CASRTTGIGTEAFF.

The J gene is TRBJ2-3, the V gene TRBV7-9; tentatively, D is TRBD1 (6 bases). Germline assignment: CDR1 SEHNR and CDR2 FQNEAQ (reference sequence). Trimming cost V 5 bases and J 1 base, with 13 bases left between them. This CDR3 has 15 residues. CDR3 residues: CASSATGLGTDTQYF. DNA of the CDR3: TGTGCCAGCAGCGCAACAGGGTTGGGCACAGATACGCAGTATTTT.

The chain couples TRBV6-5 to TRBJ1-2, with TRBD1 identical over 9 bases. Germline V lookup: CDR1 MNHEY, CDR2 SVGAGI. This CDR3 spans 13 amino acids. V shed 5 bases and J 8 bases; nucleotides not matched to a gene: 6. The CDR3 nucleotides are TGTGCCAGCAGTCCCTTGACAGGGGGAGGCTACACCTTC. Translating it yields CASSPLTGGGYTF.

The gene calls are TRBV2 and TRBJ1-2, with D possibly being TRBD1 (6 bases). Germline CDR1 reads SNHLY; CDR2 reads FYNNEI. V was pared by 10 bases and J by 2 bases, with 17 bases between. The CDR3 is made up of 14 amino acids. The CDR3 DNA is TGTGCCACCACGGGGCAGGGGCAAAACTATGGCTACACCTTC. Protein sequence: CATTGQGQNYGYTF.

Written as DNA, the CDR3 is TGTGCCAGTGGAACAGCCTCCTATGGCTACACCTTC. Its protein product is CASGTASYGYTF. The gene calls are TRBV19 and TRBJ1-2; D is ambiguous. This CDR3 has 12 amino acids. V dropped 8 bases and J dropped 4 bases, with 11 bases sitting between them. The germline gives CDR1 LNHDA, CDR2 SQIVND (reference sequence).

This clone was seen just once. V and J are TRBV7-9 and TRBJ2-7, with D possibly TRBD2 on 6 matching bases. The CDR3 sequence is 13 residues long. CDR1 SEHNR and CDR2 FQNEAQ come from the germline V gene (reference sequence). Deletions cut 5 bases from V and 11 bases from J, with 19 bases between. CDR3 DNA sequence: TGTGCCAGCAGCGACCGGGTAGGCGGGGTCAAGTACTTC. Residues: CASSDRVGGVKYF.

The genes are TRBV19 and TRBJ1-2, with 10 bases lining up with TRBD1. With V trimmed by 4 bases and J by 7 bases, 6 bases remained unmatched. CDR3 length: 14 amino acids. Germline-derived CDR1 and CDR2 are LNHDA and SQIVND (reference sequence). CDR3 nucleotide sequence: TGTGCCAGTAGTAAACGGGACAGGGGTGTTGGCTACACCTTC. This gives the protein CASSKRDRGVGYTF. Using reference TRBV19 and TRBJ1-2 for the parts outside the CDR3, the full variable domain is DGGITQSPKYLFRKEGQNVTLSCEQNLNHDAMYWYRQDPGQGLRLIYYSQIVNDFQKGDIAEGYSVSREKKESFPLTVTSAQKNPTAFYLCASSKRDRGVGYTFGSGTRLTVV.